This TCR beta chain came from a study of T-cell memory formation after mild COVID-19. Study-wide findings and caveats: Day 15 to 85 contracting clones showed balanced CD4/CD8; day 15 to 37 expanders favored CD4+. The pre-infection memory compartment contained some responding clones, suggesting cross-reactive memory joined.

TCRdb called the 5' RACE reads again in MiXCR, with one record for every CDR3 protein. The sample has 200,000 to 300,000 distinct CDR3 sequences; approximately 16% are singletons. V was trimmed by 1 base and J by 9 bases, leaving 5 bases between them. The CDR3 length is 12 residues. Germline V lookup: CDR1 SGHRS, CDR2 YFSETQ. This clonotype has at least ten counts. Its matching antigen is unknown. This receptor was taken from a young man who had mild COVID-19 (a few samples of this study predate the infection). Cell type and time point are not known. Material: PBMCs or a T cell subset sorted from them (not recorded which). The chain is built from TRBV5-1 and TRBJ1-6; D gene unclear. CDR3: CASSLFSSPLHF. Written as DNA, the CDR3 is TGCGCCAGCAGCTTGTTTTCTTCACCCCTCCACTTT.